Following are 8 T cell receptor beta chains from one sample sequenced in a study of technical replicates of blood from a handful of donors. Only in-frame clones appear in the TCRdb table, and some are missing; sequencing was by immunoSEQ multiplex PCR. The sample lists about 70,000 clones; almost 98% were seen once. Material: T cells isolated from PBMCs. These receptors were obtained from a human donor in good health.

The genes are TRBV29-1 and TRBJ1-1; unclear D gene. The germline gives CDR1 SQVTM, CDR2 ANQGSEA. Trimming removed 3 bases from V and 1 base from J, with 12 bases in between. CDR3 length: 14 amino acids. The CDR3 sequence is CSVESRQSNTEAFF. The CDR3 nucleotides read TGCAGCGTTGAGAGCAGACAATCGAACACTGAAGCTTTCTTT.

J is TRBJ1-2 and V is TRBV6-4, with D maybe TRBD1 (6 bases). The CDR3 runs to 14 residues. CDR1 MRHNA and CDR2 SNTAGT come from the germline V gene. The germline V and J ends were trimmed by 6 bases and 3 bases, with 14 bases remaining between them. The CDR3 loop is CASSTGPTDYGYTF. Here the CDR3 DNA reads TGTGCCAGCAGCACAGGGCCCACGGACTATGGCTACACCTTC.

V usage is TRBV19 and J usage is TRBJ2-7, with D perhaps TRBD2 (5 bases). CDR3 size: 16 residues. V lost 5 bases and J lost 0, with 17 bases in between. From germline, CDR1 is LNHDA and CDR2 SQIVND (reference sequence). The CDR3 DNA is TGTGCCAGTAGTTCCGGAGGACGGATTAGCTCCTACGAGCAGTACTTC. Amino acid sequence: CASSSGGRISSYEQYF.

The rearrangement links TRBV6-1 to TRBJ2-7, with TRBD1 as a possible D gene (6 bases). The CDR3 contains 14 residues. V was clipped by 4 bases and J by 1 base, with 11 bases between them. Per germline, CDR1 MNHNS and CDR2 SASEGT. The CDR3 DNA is TGTGCCAGCAGTGGTGGACAGTATTCCTACGAGCAGTACTTC. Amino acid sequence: CASSGGQYSYEQYF.

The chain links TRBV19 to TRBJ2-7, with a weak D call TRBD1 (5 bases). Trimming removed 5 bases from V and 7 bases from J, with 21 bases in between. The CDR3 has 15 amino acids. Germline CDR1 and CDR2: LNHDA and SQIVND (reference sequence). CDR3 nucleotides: TGTGCCAGTAGTCATGAGCAGGGTGAGTTGTGGGAGCAGTACTTC. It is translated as CASSHEQGELWEQYF.

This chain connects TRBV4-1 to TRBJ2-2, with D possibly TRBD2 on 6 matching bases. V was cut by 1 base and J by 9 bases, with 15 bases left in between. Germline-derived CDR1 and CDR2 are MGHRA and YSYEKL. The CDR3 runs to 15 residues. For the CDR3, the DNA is TGCGCCAGCAGCCAAGGATTGGGACTCCCCCGGGAGCTGTTTTTT. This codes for CASSQGLGLPRELFF.

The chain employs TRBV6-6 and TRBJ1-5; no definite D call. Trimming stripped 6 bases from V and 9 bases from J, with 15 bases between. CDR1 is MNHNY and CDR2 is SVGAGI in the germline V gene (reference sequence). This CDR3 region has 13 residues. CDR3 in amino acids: CASRGESPRPQHF. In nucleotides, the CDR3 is TGTGCCAGCAGGGGCGAAAGTCCCAGGCCCCAGCATTTT.

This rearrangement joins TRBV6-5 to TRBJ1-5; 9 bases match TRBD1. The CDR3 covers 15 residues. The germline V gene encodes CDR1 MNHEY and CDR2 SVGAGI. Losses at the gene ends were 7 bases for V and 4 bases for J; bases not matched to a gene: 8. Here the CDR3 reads CASTPGQGLNQPQHF. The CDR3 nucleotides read TGTGCCAGCACCCCGGGACAGGGTCTTAATCAGCCCCAGCATTTT.